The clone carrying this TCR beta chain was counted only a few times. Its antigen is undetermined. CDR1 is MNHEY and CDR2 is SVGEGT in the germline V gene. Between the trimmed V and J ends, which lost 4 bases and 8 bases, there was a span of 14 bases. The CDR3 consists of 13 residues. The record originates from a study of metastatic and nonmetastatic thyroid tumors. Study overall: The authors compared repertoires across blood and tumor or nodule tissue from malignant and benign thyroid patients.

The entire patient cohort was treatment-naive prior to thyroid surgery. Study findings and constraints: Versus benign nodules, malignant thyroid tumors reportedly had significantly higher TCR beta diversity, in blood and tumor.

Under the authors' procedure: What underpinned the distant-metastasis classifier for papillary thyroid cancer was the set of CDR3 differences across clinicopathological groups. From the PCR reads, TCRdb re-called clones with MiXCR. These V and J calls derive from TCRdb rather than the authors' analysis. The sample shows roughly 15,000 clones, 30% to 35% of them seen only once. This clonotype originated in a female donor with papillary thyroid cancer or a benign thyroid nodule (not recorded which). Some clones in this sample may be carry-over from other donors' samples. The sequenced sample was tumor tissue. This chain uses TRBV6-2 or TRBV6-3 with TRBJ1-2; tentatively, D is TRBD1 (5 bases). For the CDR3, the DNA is TGTGCCAGCAGTTCACGGGACGTCGGGGGCTACACCTTC. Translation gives CASSSRDVGGYTF.